This T cell receptor beta chain was retrieved from a study of cytomegalovirus exposure and HLA in healthy donors. The study, taken as a whole, reports: Upon later analysis, TCR association rates were observed to vary by HLA locus, being highest for DRB1 and lowest for HLA-C. Indistinguishable V segments such as TRBV6-2 and TRBV6-3 were excluded. Earlier analysis found most TCR beta V segments productive about 90% or about 30% of the time.

V was clipped by 3 bases and J by 0 bases, with 15 bases between them. Germline values: CDR1 KGHSH, CDR2 LQKENI. This CDR3 is 16 amino acids long. The PCR ran on 60 Vbeta and 13 Jbeta primers. Method: immunoSEQ multiplex PCR; TCRdb's copy keeps in-frame clones and lacks some. There are under 250,000 clones in the sample; roughly 80% occur only once, and 2.9% lies in the top ten. This clone was found a few times. Its antigen is still unknown. The clonotype was recovered from a woman aged 25 to 45 in good health and CMV-seronegative. J is TRBJ2-7 and V is TRBV18; TRBD2 might be the D (6 bases). Material: PBMCs. CDR3 nucleotides: TGTGCCAGCTCACCCCTCCCAGCGGGCCTCTCCTACGAGCAGTACTTC. As protein: CASSPLPAGLSYEQYF.